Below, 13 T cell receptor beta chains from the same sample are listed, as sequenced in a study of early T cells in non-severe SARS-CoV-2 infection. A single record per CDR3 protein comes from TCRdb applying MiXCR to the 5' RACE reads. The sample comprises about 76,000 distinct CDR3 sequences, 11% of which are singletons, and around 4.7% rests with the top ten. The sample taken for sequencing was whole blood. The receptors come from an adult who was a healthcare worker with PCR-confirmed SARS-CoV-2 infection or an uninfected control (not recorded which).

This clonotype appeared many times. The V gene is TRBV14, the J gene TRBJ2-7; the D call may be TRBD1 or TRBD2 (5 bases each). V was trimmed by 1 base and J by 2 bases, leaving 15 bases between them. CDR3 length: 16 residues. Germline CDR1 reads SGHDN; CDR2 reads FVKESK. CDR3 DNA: TGTGCCAGCAGCCAAGGTCGGGACCCCAACCCCTACGAGCAGTACTTC. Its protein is CASSQGRDPNPYEQYF.

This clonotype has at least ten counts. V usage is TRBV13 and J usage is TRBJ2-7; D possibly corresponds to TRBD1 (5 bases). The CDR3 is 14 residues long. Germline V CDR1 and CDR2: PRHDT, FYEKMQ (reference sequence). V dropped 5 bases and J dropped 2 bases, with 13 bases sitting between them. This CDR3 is CASSATDNPYEQYF. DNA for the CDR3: TGTGCCAGCAGCGCTACGGACAACCCCTACGAGCAGTACTTC.

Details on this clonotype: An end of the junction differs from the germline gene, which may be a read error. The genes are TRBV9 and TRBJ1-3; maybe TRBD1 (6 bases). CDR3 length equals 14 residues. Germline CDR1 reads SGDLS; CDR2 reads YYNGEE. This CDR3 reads CASSVLRDRTLYPF. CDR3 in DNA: TGTGCCAGCAGCGTTTTAAGAGACAGGACCCTCTATCCTTTT.

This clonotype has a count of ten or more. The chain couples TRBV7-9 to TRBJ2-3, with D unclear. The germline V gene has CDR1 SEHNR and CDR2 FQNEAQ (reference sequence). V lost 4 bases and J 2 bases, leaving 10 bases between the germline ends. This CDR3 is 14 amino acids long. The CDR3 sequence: CASSSDGTTDTQYF. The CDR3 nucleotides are TGTGCCAGCAGCTCCGATGGAACCACAGATACGCAGTATTTT. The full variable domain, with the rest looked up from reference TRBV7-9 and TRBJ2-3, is DTGVSQNPRHKITKRGQNVTFRCDPISEHNRLYWYRQTLGQGPEFLTYFQNEAQLEKSRLLSDRFSAERPKGSFSTLEIQRTEQGDSAMYLCASSSDGTTDTQYFGPGTRLTVL.

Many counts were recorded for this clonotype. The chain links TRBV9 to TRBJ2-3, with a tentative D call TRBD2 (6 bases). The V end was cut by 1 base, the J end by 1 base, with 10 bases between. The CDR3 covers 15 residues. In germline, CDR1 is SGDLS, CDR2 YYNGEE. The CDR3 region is CASSVFGGGTDTQYF. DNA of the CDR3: TGTGCCAGCAGCGTATTTGGCGGGGGCACAGATACGCAGTATTTT.

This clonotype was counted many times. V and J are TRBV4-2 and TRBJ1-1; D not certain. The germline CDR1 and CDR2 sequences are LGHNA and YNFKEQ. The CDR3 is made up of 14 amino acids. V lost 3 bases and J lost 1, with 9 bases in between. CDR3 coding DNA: TGTGCCAGCAGCCAGGCACGACAGAACACTGAAGCTTTCTTT. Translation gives CASSQARQNTEAFF.

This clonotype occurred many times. CDR3 sequence: CASSLEAAGGQPQHF. The CDR3 DNA reads as TGTGCCAGCAGTTTAGAGGCGGCAGGGGGACAGCCCCAGCATTTT. The chain uses TRBV12-3 or TRBV12-4 and TRBJ1-5; 7 positions agree with TRBD1. V gave up 1 base and J gave up 7 bases; unmatched junction bases: 7. The CDR3 totals 15 residues.

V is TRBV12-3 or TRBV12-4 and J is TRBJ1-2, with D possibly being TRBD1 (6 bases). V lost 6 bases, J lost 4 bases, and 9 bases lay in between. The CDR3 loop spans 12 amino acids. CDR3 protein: CASSGTSYGYTF. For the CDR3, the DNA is TGTGCCAGCAGCGGGACATCCTATGGCTACACCTTC.

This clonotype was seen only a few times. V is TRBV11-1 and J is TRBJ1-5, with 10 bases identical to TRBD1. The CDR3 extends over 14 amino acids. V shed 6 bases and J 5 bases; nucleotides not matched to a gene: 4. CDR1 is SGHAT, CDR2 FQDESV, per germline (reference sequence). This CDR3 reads CASSAGTGDQPQHF. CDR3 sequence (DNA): TGTGCCAGCAGTGCCGGGACAGGGGATCAGCCCCAGCATTTT.

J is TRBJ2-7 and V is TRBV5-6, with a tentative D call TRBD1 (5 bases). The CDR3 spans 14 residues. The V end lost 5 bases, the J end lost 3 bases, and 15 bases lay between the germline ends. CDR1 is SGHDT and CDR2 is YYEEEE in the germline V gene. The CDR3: CASSRDSRRYEQYF. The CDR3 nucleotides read TGTGCCAGCAGTCGTGACAGTCGGCGCTACGAGCAGTACTTC.

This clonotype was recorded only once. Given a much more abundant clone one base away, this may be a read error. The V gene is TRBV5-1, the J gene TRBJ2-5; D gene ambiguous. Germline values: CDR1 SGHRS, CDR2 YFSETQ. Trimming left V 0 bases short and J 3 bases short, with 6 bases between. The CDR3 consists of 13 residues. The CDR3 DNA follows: TGCGCCAGCAGCTTGGATAACAAAGAGACCCAGTACTTC. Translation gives CASSLDNKETQYF.

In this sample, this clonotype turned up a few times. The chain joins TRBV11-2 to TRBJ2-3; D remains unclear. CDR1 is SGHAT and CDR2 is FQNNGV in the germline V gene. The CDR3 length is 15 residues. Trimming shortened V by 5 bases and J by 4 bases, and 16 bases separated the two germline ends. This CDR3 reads CASSPGRRFADTQYF. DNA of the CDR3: TGTGCCAGCAGCCCGGGCAGACGGTTCGCAGATACGCAGTATTTT.

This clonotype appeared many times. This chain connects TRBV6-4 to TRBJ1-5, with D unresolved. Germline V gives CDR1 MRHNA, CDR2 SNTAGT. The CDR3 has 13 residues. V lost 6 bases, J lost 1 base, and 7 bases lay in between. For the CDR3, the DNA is TGTGCCAGCAGGAGTCCAAGCAATCAGCCCCAGCATTTT. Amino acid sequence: CASRSPSNQPQHF.